The TCR beta chain described here comes from a study of beta chain features in type 1 diabetes. Study findings and constraints: Moderate but significant shortening of TCRB CDR3s was recorded in all four CD4+ subsets from Type 1 diabetes patients. Within the patient group, naive, central memory and Treg TCRB repertoires appeared more similar to each other than within healthy donors. PCR might favor shorter templates, equally in patients and controls.

Details on this clone: Its matching antigen is unknown.

Trimming removed 3 bases at V and 11 bases at J, with 10 bases between. CDR1 is MNHNS, CDR2 SASEGT, per germline. The CDR3 is made up of 11 amino acids. Reverse transcribing all isolated RNA meant expressed TCRB transcripts were sequenced. Some clones are missing from TCRdb's copy, which holds only in-frame ones; the method was immunoSEQ multiplex PCR. The sample shows hundreds of thousands of clones, about 16% of them seen only once. The chain carries TRBV6-1 and TRBJ1-1, with D uncertain. The sample taken for sequencing was naive CD4+ T cells from blood. The clonotype comes from a man in his late teens or twenties in good health. The CDR3: CASSDDTPAFF. The CDR3 coding sequence is TGTGCCAGCAGTGACGACACCCCGGCTTTCTTT.